Below, 15 T cell receptor beta chains from the same sample are listed, as sequenced in a study of blood T cells in healthy people across ages. A second PCR of about 7 to 11 cycles used a sample-barcoded 5' primer and a J-beta primer mix. Each CDR3 protein is one row after TCRdb ran MiXCR on the 5' RACE reads. The sample gives about 760,000 distinct CDR3 sequences, roughly 50% of which show up once; around a quarter is in the top ten. The sequencing sample was made of blood. The origin of the receptors is a middle-aged man in good health.

The chain joins TRBV2 to TRBJ1-4, with D perhaps TRBD1 (6 bases). Germline V gives CDR1 SNHLY, CDR2 FYNNEI. V gave up 7 bases and J gave up 6 bases, with 15 bases separating them. The CDR3 is 14 amino acids. This CDR3 is CASTLQGWDEKLFF. CDR3 bases: TGTGCCAGCACTCTACAGGGATGGGATGAAAAACTGTTTTTT.

Details on this clonotype: At one boundary the junction diverges from the germline segment, which might be a read error. The CDR3 nucleotides are TGCGCCAGCAGCGTAGAAACGGGGGGACGCACCGGGGAGCTGTTTTTT. This translates into CASSVETGGRTGELFF. The gene calls are TRBV9 and TRBJ2-2, with 7 bases fitting TRBD2. This CDR3 comprises 16 residues. Germline V gives CDR1 SGDLS, CDR2 YYNGEE.

V and J are TRBV28 and TRBJ2-7; no definite D call. The CDR3 is made up of 14 amino acids. Deletions cut 7 bases from V and 0 bases from J, with 13 bases between. The germline V gene encodes CDR1 MDHEN and CDR2 SYDVKM. The CDR3, as DNA: TGTGCCAGCATGCGGCCCGAAAGCTCCTACGAGCAGTACTTC. This translates into CASMRPESSYEQYF.

The chain couples TRBV28 to TRBJ2-7, with 9 bases identical to TRBD2. V lost 7 bases to trimming and J lost 2 bases; unmatched junction nucleotides: 6. The CDR3 runs 14 residues. The germline V gene encodes CDR1 MDHEN and CDR2 SYDVKM. CDR3 bases: TGTGCCAGCACGGATAGCGGGGGAACCTACGAGCAGTACTTC. Translating it yields CASTDSGGTYEQYF.

This clonotype was detected only a few times. J is TRBJ2-7 and V is TRBV25-1, with D uncertain. The CDR3 covers 14 residues. V was cut by 3 bases and J by 3 bases, with 12 bases left in between. Germline V CDR1 and CDR2: MGHDK, SYGVNS. CDR3 protein: CASSDVGQDYEQYF. The CDR3 region has the DNA TGTGCCAGCAGTGACGTAGGCCAGGACTACGAGCAGTACTTC.

V is TRBV7-9 and J is TRBJ2-5; D remains unclear. The CDR3 runs 13 residues. Trimming took off 5 bases at V and 5 bases at J, with 12 bases between the two ends. Germline CDR1 reads SEHNR; CDR2 reads FQNEAQ (reference sequence). CDR3 DNA sequence: TGTGCCAGCAGCCCCCCCTTTGGGGAGACCCAGTACTTC. Protein: CASSPPFGETQYF.

This clonotype was seen more than once but under ten times. The chain is built from TRBV7-2 and TRBJ2-2; D ambiguous. This CDR3 comprises 15 residues. CDR1 is SGHTA and CDR2 is FQGNSA in the germline V gene. Trimming shortened V by 5 bases and J by 3 bases, and 13 bases separated the two germline ends. This CDR3 is CASSPLTPDTGELFF. In DNA, the CDR3 is TGTGCCAGCAGCCCCCTCACCCCAGACACCGGGGAGCTGTTTTTT.

The chain recombines TRBV13 with TRBJ2-4, with a tentative D call TRBD1 (6 bases). Germline CDR1 and CDR2: PRHDT and FYEKMQ (reference sequence). V was clipped by 5 bases and J by 0 bases, with 11 bases between them. CDR3 length: 15 amino acids. CDR3 amino acids: CASSPATGAKNIQYF. The DNA for the CDR3 is TGTGCCAGCAGCCCTGCGACAGGAGCCAAAAACATTCAGTACTTC.

This chain joins TRBV29-1 and TRBJ2-1; tentative D call: TRBD1 (6 bases). V gave up 4 bases and J gave up 6 bases, with 13 bases separating them. The CDR3 is 13 residues long. CDR1 is SQVTM and CDR2 is ANQGSEA in the germline V gene. The CDR3 region is CSVVRQASNEQFF. CDR3 DNA sequence: TGCAGCGTTGTTAGACAGGCTAGCAATGAGCAGTTCTTC.

The V call is TRBV7-3, the J call TRBJ1-1; D unresolved. This CDR3 region has 16 residues. The V end lost 5 bases, the J end lost 2 bases, and 18 bases lay between the germline ends. Looked up from germline, CDR1 is SGHTA and CDR2 is FQGTGA. The CDR3 sequence: CASSEPRAGANTEAFF. CDR3 sequence (DNA): TGTGCCAGCAGCGAACCAAGGGCAGGAGCTAACACTGAAGCTTTCTTT.

The chain has TRBV28 and TRBJ1-2; D perhaps matches TRBD1 (5 bases). V was clipped by 6 bases and J by 8 bases, with 16 bases between them. The CDR3 consists of 13 residues. CDR1 and CDR2 from the germline V gene are MDHEN and SYDVKM. CDR3 bases: TGTGCCAGCAGCCGGGGGGGTACGGACGGCTACACCTTC. It translates to CASSRGGTDGYTF.

The chain is built from TRBV9 and TRBJ2-3, with D possibly matching TRBD2 (6 bases). The V end was cut by 0 bases, the J end by 0 bases, with 8 bases between. There are 15 residues in the CDR3. Germline lookup yields CDR1 SGDLS and CDR2 YYNGEE. In nucleotides, the CDR3 is TGTGCCAGCAGCGTAGCGGGAGTCAGCACAGATACGCAGTATTTT. Its translation: CASSVAGVSTDTQYF.

The J gene is TRBJ2-5, the V gene TRBV5-6; D may be TRBD2 (6 bases). The end of the DNA aligns better with TRBJ2-7, so the J call may be wrong. Germline CDR1 and CDR2: SGHDT and YYEEEE. This CDR3 contains 13 residues. CDR3 bases: TGTGCCAGTGGACGGAGGGCCTTAGCCGAGCAGTACTTC. Its protein product is CASGRRALAEQYF.

This clonotype was observed a few times. The V and J genes are TRBV9 and TRBJ2-5, with a possible D match to TRBD1 (6 bases). Looked up from germline, CDR1 is SGDLS and CDR2 is YYNGEE. This CDR3 is built from 17 residues. Trimming stripped 2 bases from V and 11 bases from J, with 28 bases between. CDR3 region: CASSVDTGYQASGKQYF. In DNA form, the CDR3 reads TGTGCCAGCAGCGTCGACACAGGGTATCAGGCCTCGGGTAAGCAGTACTTC.

The V and J genes are TRBV7-6 and TRBJ2-1; 9 bases fit TRBD1. After removal of 1 base from V and 4 bases from J, the junction contained 8 bases not matched to a gene. The CDR3 loop spans 17 amino acids. Germline V lookup: CDR1 SGHVS, CDR2 FNYEAQ. The DNA for the CDR3 is TGTGCCAGCAGCTTAGGGACCGGGACAGGGTTATACAATGAGCAGTTCTTC. Protein: CASSLGTGTGLYNEQFF.